This T cell receptor (beta chain) was sequenced in a study of T-cell memory formation after mild COVID-19 (dated by TCRdb to the early 2020s). In terms of the full investigation: TCR sequence clusters from the two donors were found to be largely donor specific. T-cell clones expanding and contracting after mild COVID-19 in two donors were tracked by longitudinal TCRalpha and TCRbeta repertoire sequencing. Two young, previously healthy adult volunteers, one female and one male, were included in the cohort.

This clonotype was seen at least ten times. Which antigen it targets is not known. No much larger clonotype is one base removed from it; base qualities were not supplied. The research as a whole found: Some responding clones were detected in pre-infection memory, suggesting pre-existing cross-reactive memory T cells joined the SARS-CoV-2 response. Contracting CD4+ clones were located mainly in the CM and EM memory subsets, whereas CD8+ clones were found to be enriched in EMRA. Clones that contracted from day 15 to 85 showed balanced CD4/CD8 phenotypes, whereas a second wave of clones that expanded from day 15 to 37 leaned towards CD4+. The study included only two mild cases, and larger cohorts that include severe cases with pre-infection samples were judged to be necessary. The second-wave clones that peaked on day 37 were not confirmed to be SARS-CoV-2 specific.

V lost 4 bases and J lost 4 bases, and the count of bases not matched to a germline gene is 5. Including cysteine and phenylalanine, the CDR3 has 14 amino acids. Solely the CDR3 DNA is kept, with 42 bases framed from the first base. The CDR1 and CDR2 encoded by the germline V gene are LGHNA and YNFKEQ. These reads were obtained on an Illumina NovaSeq 6000. TCRalpha and TCRbeta cDNA libraries were constructed by 5'RACE with constant-segment primers, with sample barcodes and unique molecular identifiers being introduced. RNA was extracted from every sample with Trizol reagent. Libraries were amplified in two PCR steps, with a second sample barcode and Illumina TruSeq adapters added in the second step. Sequencing of libraries was performed on an Illumina NovaSeq with 2 x 150 bp paired-end reads. From the authors' description of their analysis: With migec v1.2.7, reads were demultiplexed and then collapsed into UMI-guided consensus sequences. Using mixcr v2.1.11, UMI consensuses were aligned to TRA and TRB V and J templates and then assembled into clonotypes. A clonotype was counted as expanded or contracted only if both edgeR and NoisET called the change significant, with noise models trained on biological replicates. For edgeR calls, the thresholds were a false discovery rate-adjusted p below 0.01 and a log2 fold-change of 1. As an exploratory analysis of dynamics, max-normalized trajectories of the 1000 most abundant clonotypes were examined with PCA combined with hierarchical clustering. Separately sequenced CD4+ and CD8+ repertoires were used to assign a CD4 or CD8 phenotype to each responding clone. Clones were called with MiXCR by TCRdb after fastp trimmed the public reads at Q25, and only in-frame beta chains were retained. Identical CDR3 proteins give one entry, which carries the most common genes and DNA. For this entry, the V and J calls and clone size follow TCRdb and not the study's own pipeline. This sample holds approximately 500,000 distinct CDR3 sequences; more than 20% were observed only once. Of the sample, 12% falls within the top ten clones.

Ficoll-Paque density gradient centrifugation was the method used to isolate PBMCs. The V and J genes are TRBV4-2 and TRBJ2-7, with 9 bases matching TRBD1. This clonotype was sampled from an adult woman who had mild COVID-19 (a few samples of this study predate the infection). The sample titles of this study are shuffled in the database, so cell type and time point are left out; the donor was told from shared clones. Sequencing was done on a sample of PBMCs or a T cell subset sorted from them (not recorded which). In nucleotide form, the sequence is TGTGCCAGCAGCCTACCGGGACAGGGTTACGAGCAGTACTTC. Translated, this is CASSLPGQGYEQYF.